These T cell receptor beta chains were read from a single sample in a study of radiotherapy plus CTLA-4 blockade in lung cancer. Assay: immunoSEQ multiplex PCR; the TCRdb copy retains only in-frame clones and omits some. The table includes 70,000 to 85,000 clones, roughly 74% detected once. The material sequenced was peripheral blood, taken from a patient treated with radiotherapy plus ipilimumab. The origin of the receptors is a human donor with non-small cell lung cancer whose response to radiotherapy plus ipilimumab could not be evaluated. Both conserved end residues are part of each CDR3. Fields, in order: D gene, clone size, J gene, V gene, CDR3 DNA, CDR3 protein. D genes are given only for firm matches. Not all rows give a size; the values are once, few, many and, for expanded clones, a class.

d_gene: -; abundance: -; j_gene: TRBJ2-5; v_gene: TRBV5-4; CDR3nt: TGTGCCAGCAGCTTGGAACCTACTATAAAGGGGGAGACCCAGTACTTC; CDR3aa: CASSLEPTIKGETQYF
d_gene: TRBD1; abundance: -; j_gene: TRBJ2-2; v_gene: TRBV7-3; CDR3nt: TGTGCCAGCAGCCCGGGACAGGGGGGGAGCACCGGGGAGCTGTTTTTT; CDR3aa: CASSPGQGGSTGELFF
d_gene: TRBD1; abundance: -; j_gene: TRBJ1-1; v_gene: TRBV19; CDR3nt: TGTGCCAGTATATTAGGGGACAGAAAAGCTTTCTTT; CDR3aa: CASILGDRKAFF
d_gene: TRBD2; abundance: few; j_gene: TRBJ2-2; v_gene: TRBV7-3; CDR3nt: TGTGCCAGCAGTCGAGGGACTAGCGGGGGGACCACCGGGGAGCTGTTTTTT; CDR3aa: CASSRGTSGGTTGELFF
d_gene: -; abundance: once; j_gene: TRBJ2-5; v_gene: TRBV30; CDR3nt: TGTGCCTGGAGTGTGGCCGCAGAGACCCAGTACTTC; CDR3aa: CAWSVAAETQYF
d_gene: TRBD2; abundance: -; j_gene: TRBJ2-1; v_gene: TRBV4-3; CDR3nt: TGCGCCAGCAGCCAAAAAGCCGGGACGGCGGGGGTCAATGAGCAGTTCTTC; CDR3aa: CASSQKAGTAGVNEQFF
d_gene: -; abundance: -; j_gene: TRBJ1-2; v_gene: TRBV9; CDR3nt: TGTGCCAGCAGCGCATGGGCAATGAACCCCTCGGTTGGGAACTATGGCTACACCTTC; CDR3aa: CASSAWAMNPSVGNYGYTF
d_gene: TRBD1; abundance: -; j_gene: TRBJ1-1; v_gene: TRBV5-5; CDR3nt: TGTGCCAGCAGCTTAGTCCCAGGGGGCACTGAAGCTTTCTTT; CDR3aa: CASSLVPGGTEAFF
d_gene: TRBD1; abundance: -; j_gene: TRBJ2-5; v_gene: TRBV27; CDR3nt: TGTGCCAGCAGTTTCGGGACAGAGGGCATGGAGACCCAGTACTTC; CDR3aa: CASSFGTEGMETQYF
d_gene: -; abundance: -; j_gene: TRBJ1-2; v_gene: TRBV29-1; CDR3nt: TGCAGCGTTAGACAGGCCGGGGGGTATGGCTACACCTTC; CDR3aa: CSVRQAGGYGYTF
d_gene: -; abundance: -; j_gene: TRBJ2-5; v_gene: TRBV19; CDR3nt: TGTGCCAGTAGTATTGGGAGTGGCCAAGAGACCCAGTACTTC; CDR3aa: CASSIGSGQETQYF
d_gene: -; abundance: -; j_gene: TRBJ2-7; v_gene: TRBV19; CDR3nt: TGTGCCAGTAGTGTAAATCTCAGGGTGACCTACGAGCAGTACTTC; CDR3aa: CASSVNLRVTYEQYF
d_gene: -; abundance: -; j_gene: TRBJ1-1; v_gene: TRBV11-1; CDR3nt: TGTGCCAGCAGCCCCGACAGAAGTAACACTGAAGCTTTCTTT; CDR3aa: CASSPDRSNTEAFF
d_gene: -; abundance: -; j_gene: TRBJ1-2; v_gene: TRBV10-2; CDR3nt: TGCGCCAGCAGTGGGTCAATCGGCTATGGCTACACCTTC; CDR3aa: CASSGSIGYGYTF
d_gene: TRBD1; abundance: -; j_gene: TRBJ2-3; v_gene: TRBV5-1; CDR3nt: TGCGCCAGCAGCCCCGGACAGGGTACAGATACGCAGTATTTT; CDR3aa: CASSPGQGTDTQYF
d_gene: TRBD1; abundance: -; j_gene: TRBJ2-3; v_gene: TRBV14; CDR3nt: TGTGCCAGCAGCCAGGACCGGGACAGCTTCACAGATACGCAGTATTTT; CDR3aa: CASSQDRDSFTDTQYF
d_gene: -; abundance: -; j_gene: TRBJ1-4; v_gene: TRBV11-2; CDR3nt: TGTGCCAGCAGCGTTCAGGGTCCAACTAATGAAAAACTGTTTTTT; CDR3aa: CASSVQGPTNEKLFF
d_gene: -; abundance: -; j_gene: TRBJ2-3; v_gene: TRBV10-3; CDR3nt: TGTGCCATCAGGCTAAACACAGATACGCAGTATTTT; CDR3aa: CAIRLNTDTQYF
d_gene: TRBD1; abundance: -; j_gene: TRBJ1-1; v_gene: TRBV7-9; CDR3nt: TGTGCCAGCCGCCACAGGGGGAACACTGAAGCTTTCTTT; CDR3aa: CASRHRGNTEAFF
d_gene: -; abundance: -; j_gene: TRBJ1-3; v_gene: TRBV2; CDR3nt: TGTGCCAGCAGTGAAAGGTCTTGGGGGGGTGGAAACACCATATATTTT; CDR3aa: CASSERSWGGGNTIYF
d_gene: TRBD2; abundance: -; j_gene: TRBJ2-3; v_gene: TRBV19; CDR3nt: TGTGCCAGTAGTCTAGCGGGACAATCAGATACGCAGTATTTT; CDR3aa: CASSLAGQSDTQYF
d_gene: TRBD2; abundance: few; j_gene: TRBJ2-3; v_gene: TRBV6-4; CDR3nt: TGTGCCAGCAGTGCTGACGCGGGAGGGAGCACAGATACGCAGTATTTT; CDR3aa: CASSADAGGSTDTQYF
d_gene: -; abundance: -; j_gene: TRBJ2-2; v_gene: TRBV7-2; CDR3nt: TGTGCCAGCAGCTCCGGACAAAACACCGGGGAGCTGTTTTTT; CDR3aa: CASSSGQNTGELFF
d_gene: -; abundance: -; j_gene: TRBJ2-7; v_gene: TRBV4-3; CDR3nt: TGCGCCAGCAGCCAAGGCAGGGGTAACGAGCAGTACTTC; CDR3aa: CASSQGRGNEQYF
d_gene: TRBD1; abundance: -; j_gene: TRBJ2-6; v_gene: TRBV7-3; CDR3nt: TGTGCCAGCAGCCTCCGGACAGGGGGCGCTGGGGCCAACGTCCTGACTTTC; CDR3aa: CASSLRTGGAGANVLTF
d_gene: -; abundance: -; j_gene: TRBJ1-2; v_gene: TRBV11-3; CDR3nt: TGTGCCAGCAGCCAGGGCACCCCCACGGGCTATGGCTACACCTTC; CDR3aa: CASSQGTPTGYGYTF
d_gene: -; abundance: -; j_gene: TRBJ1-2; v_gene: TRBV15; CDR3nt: TGTGCCACCAGCAGAGATGGAGCGGACAGACTCTATGGCTACACCTTC; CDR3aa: CATSRDGADRLYGYTF
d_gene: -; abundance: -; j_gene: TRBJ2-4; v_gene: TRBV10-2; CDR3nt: TGCGCCAGCAGTGAGTCGATCCTAGCGTTGGGCGACCTTCCGCCAGCCAAAAACATTCAGTACTTC; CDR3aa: CASSESILALGDLPPAKNIQYF
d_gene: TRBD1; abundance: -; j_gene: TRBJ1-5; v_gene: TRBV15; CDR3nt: TGTGCCACCAGCAGTGGAACTTGGACAGGGCGAGATCAGCCCCAGCATTTT; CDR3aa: CATSSGTWTGRDQPQHF
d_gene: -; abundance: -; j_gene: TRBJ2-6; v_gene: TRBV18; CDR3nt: TGTGCCAGCTCACCACTGCAGGGAAACTCTGGGGCCAACGTCCTGACTTTC; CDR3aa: CASSPLQGNSGANVLTF
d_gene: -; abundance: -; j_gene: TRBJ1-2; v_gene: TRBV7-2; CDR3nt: TGTGCCAGCAGCTTATTGTTAGGACAGCCATACAACTATGGCTACACCTTC; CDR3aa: CASSLLLGQPYNYGYTF
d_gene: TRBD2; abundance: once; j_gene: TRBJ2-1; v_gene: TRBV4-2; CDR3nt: TGTGCCAGCAGCCCCGGGACTAGATCGCCCTACAATGAGCAGTTCTTC; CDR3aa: CASSPGTRSPYNEQFF
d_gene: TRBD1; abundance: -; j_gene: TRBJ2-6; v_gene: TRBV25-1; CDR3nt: TGTGCCAGCAGTGAATATACCCAGGGGGCCGGGGCCAACGTCCTGACTTTC; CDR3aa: CASSEYTQGAGANVLTF
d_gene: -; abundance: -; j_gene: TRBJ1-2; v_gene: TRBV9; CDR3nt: TGTGCCAGCAGCGTTCTTTCAGGGAAGTATAACTATGGCTACACCTTC; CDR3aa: CASSVLSGKYNYGYTF
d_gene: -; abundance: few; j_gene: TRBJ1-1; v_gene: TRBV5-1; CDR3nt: TGCGCCAGCAGCTGGGGAGGGGCCGACACTGAAGCTTTCTTT; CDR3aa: CASSWGGADTEAFF
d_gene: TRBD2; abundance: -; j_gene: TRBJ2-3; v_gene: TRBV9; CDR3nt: TGTGCCAGCAGCGTTAGCGGGTCTAGCACAGATACGCAGTATTTT; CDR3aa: CASSVSGSSTDTQYF
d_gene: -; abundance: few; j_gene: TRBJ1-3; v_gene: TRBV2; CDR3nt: TGTGCCAGCAGTGTGGGAGACTCTGGAAACACCATATATTTT; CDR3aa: CASSVGDSGNTIYF
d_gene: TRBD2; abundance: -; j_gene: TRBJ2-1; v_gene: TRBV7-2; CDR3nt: TGTGCCAGCAGCACTCCCGGGAGGCACAATGAGCAGTTCTTC; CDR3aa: CASSTPGRHNEQFF